The rows below give T cell receptor beta chains drawn from one sample of a study of blood T cell repertoires in COVID-19. Here immunoSEQ multiplex PCR was the method, and the copy in TCRdb shows in-frame clones only, minus some. The repertoire has about 190,000 clones, roughly 80% of them found once; the top ten carry approximately 13%. The sequenced sample was peripheral blood. These receptors were taken from a man aged 50 to 59 who had recovered from COVID-19. CDR3s include the opening cysteine and the closing phenylalanine or tryptophan. Fields, in order: V gene, clone size, D gene, J gene, CDR3 DNA, CDR3 protein. The D gene is left open where the match is weak. Only part of the rows carry a size: once, few, many, or a class if the clone is expanded.

v_gene: TRBV5-1; abundance: once; d_gene: NA; j_gene: TRBJ1-2; CDR3nt: TGCGCCAGCAGCCTAGGGACAACTAACTATGGCTACACCTTC; CDR3aa: CASSLGTTNYGYTF
v_gene: TRBV11-1; abundance: NA; d_gene: NA; j_gene: TRBJ1-1; CDR3nt: TGTGCCAGCAGCTTGTTGAGGAACACTGAAGCTTTCTTT; CDR3aa: CASSLLRNTEAFF
v_gene: TRBV6-5; abundance: NA; d_gene: NA; j_gene: TRBJ1-1; CDR3nt: TGTGCCAGCAGTTCTAGGGGGTCGATTTCCACTGAAGCTTTCTTT; CDR3aa: CASSSRGSISTEAFF
v_gene: TRBV7-2; abundance: NA; d_gene: NA; j_gene: TRBJ2-3; CDR3nt: TGTGCCAGCAGCCCCCACGACCCAGGAACAGATACGCAGTATTTT; CDR3aa: CASSPHDPGTDTQYF
v_gene: TRBV18; abundance: NA; d_gene: TRBD1; j_gene: TRBJ2-2; CDR3nt: TGTGCCAGCTCAGCGACAGGGTTTTCCGGGGAGCTGTTTTTT; CDR3aa: CASSATGFSGELFF
v_gene: TRBV10-1; abundance: few; d_gene: TRBD1; j_gene: TRBJ1-2; CDR3nt: TGCGCCAGCAGTGAGGGACAGGGGGCCGGCTACACCTTC; CDR3aa: CASSEGQGAGYTF
v_gene: TRBV28; abundance: NA; d_gene: TRBD1; j_gene: TRBJ1-5; CDR3nt: TGTGCCAGCACTACCGGACAGGGCGGCAATCAGCCCCAGCATTTT; CDR3aa: CASTTGQGGNQPQHF
v_gene: TRBV28; abundance: NA; d_gene: NA; j_gene: TRBJ1-1; CDR3nt: TGTGCCAGCAGTTTAAGTCAGGGGACTACGAACACTGAAGCTTTCTTT; CDR3aa: CASSLSQGTTNTEAFF
v_gene: TRBV19; abundance: NA; d_gene: NA; j_gene: TRBJ1-1; CDR3nt: TGTGCCAGTAGTATAGCTATGAACACTGAAGCTTTCTTT; CDR3aa: CASSIAMNTEAFF
v_gene: TRBV5-1; abundance: NA; d_gene: NA; j_gene: TRBJ1-5; CDR3nt: TGCGCCAGCAGCTTAGGAGGGGTGGATCAGCCCCAGCATTTT; CDR3aa: CASSLGGVDQPQHF
v_gene: TRBV5-1; abundance: NA; d_gene: TRBD1; j_gene: TRBJ1-1; CDR3nt: TGCGCCAGCAGCTTATTTGGGACAGACACTTTCATGAACACTGAAGCTTTCTTT; CDR3aa: CASSLFGTDTFMNTEAFF
v_gene: TRBV7-9; abundance: NA; d_gene: TRBD1; j_gene: TRBJ1-2; CDR3nt: TGTGCCAGCAGCGTCGGAACAGGGGCCCTCTATGGCTACACCTTC; CDR3aa: CASSVGTGALYGYTF
v_gene: TRBV7-8; abundance: NA; d_gene: TRBD1; j_gene: TRBJ2-1; CDR3nt: TGTGCCAGCAGCTTAGTAGGACAGGGGGCTAATGAGCAGTTCTTC; CDR3aa: CASSLVGQGANEQFF
v_gene: TRBV9; abundance: NA; d_gene: NA; j_gene: TRBJ2-7; CDR3nt: TGTGCCAGCAGCGCCGGGGACTCCGTAGGCTACGAGCAGTACTTC; CDR3aa: CASSAGDSVGYEQYF
v_gene: TRBV9; abundance: once; d_gene: TRBD2; j_gene: TRBJ2-7; CDR3nt: TGTGCCAGCAGCGCCGGATTAGGACTAGTTATCAACGAGCAGTACTTC; CDR3aa: CASSAGLGLVINEQYF
v_gene: TRBV7-8; abundance: NA; d_gene: NA; j_gene: TRBJ2-5; CDR3nt: TGTGCCAGCAGCTTAGTTGAGGGGCGGGATGAGACCCAGTACTTC; CDR3aa: CASSLVEGRDETQYF
v_gene: TRBV30; abundance: NA; d_gene: NA; j_gene: TRBJ2-3; CDR3nt: TGTGCCTGGGGAAGCGGAGATACGCAGTATTTT; CDR3aa: CAWGSGDTQYF
v_gene: TRBV11-3; abundance: NA; d_gene: TRBD1; j_gene: TRBJ2-3; CDR3nt: TGTGCCAGCAGCTCGAGAACGGGACAGATAACAGATACGCAGTATTTT; CDR3aa: CASSSRTGQITDTQYF
v_gene: TRBV7-9; abundance: NA; d_gene: NA; j_gene: TRBJ1-1; CDR3nt: TGTGCCAGCAGCCCGACATATGGGGCCACTGAAGCTTTCTTT; CDR3aa: CASSPTYGATEAFF
v_gene: TRBV29-1; abundance: NA; d_gene: TRBD1; j_gene: TRBJ1-6; CDR3nt: TGCAGCGTGTTACAGGGGGAGGTTAATTCACCCCTCCACTTT; CDR3aa: CSVLQGEVNSPLHF
v_gene: TRBV29-1; abundance: NA; d_gene: NA; j_gene: TRBJ2-3; CDR3nt: TGCAGCGTTGAAGATCGGTTCTCTGGCACAGATACGCAGTATTTT; CDR3aa: CSVEDRFSGTDTQYF
v_gene: TRBV6-6; abundance: NA; d_gene: NA; j_gene: TRBJ1-2; CDR3nt: TGTGCCAGCAGTTACCCGGAGAACTATGGCTACACCTTC; CDR3aa: CASSYPENYGYTF
v_gene: TRBV19; abundance: once; d_gene: NA; j_gene: TRBJ1-2; CDR3nt: TGTGCCAGTGCCTATGAATTTAACTATGGCTACACCTTC; CDR3aa: CASAYEFNYGYTF
v_gene: TRBV5-4; abundance: few; d_gene: NA; j_gene: TRBJ2-3; CDR3nt: TGTGCCAGCAGCTTGGGAGGTGGCACAGATACGCAGTATTTT; CDR3aa: CASSLGGGTDTQYF
v_gene: TRBV27; abundance: NA; d_gene: NA; j_gene: TRBJ2-7; CDR3nt: TGTGCCAGCAGTAAGCTCGGGGAGCAGTACTTC; CDR3aa: CASSKLGEQYF
v_gene: TRBV7-3; abundance: few; d_gene: TRBD2; j_gene: TRBJ2-2; CDR3nt: TGTGCCAGCAGCTCGGGGACTATCCCCGGGGAGCTGTTTTTT; CDR3aa: CASSSGTIPGELFF
v_gene: TRBV6-1; abundance: NA; d_gene: NA; j_gene: TRBJ2-1; CDR3nt: TGTGCCAGCAGTGAAGCGGGAGATCTCTACAATGAGCAGTTCTTC; CDR3aa: CASSEAGDLYNEQFF
v_gene: TRBV7-9; abundance: many; d_gene: NA; j_gene: TRBJ2-3; CDR3nt: TGTGCCAGCAGCATTAGCGGTATCGCAGATACGCAGTATTTT; CDR3aa: CASSISGIADTQYF
v_gene: TRBV5-6; abundance: NA; d_gene: TRBD2; j_gene: TRBJ2-1; CDR3nt: TGTGCCAGTGGGACTAGCGGGAGTTTATACAATGAGCAGTTCTTC; CDR3aa: CASGTSGSLYNEQFF
v_gene: TRBV7-2; abundance: many; d_gene: NA; j_gene: TRBJ1-1; CDR3nt: TGTGCCAGCAGCTTAGAACCTACCAACACTGAAGCTTTCTTT; CDR3aa: CASSLEPTNTEAFF
v_gene: TRBV24-1; abundance: NA; d_gene: NA; j_gene: TRBJ2-5; CDR3nt: TGTGCCACCAGTGACGCCTCGGACAGCCAAGAGACCCAGTACTTC; CDR3aa: CATSDASDSQETQYF
v_gene: TRBV6-5; abundance: NA; d_gene: NA; j_gene: TRBJ2-3; CDR3nt: TGTGCCAGCAGGGACTACCACACAGATACGCAGTATTTT; CDR3aa: CASRDYHTDTQYF
v_gene: TRBV5-4; abundance: NA; d_gene: TRBD2; j_gene: TRBJ2-7; CDR3nt: TGTGCCAGCAGCTTTGGGACTAGCGGGAGGGTACTAGCCTACGAGCAGTACTTC; CDR3aa: CASSFGTSGRVLAYEQYF
v_gene: TRBV5-4; abundance: once; d_gene: TRBD2; j_gene: TRBJ2-7; CDR3nt: TGTGCCAGCAGCTACGTCCTAGCGGGAGTATACGAGCAGTACTTC; CDR3aa: CASSYVLAGVYEQYF
v_gene: TRBV27; abundance: NA; d_gene: TRBD1; j_gene: TRBJ2-7; CDR3nt: TGTGCCAGCTGGGACAGTCCCTACGAGCAGTACTTC; CDR3aa: CASWDSPYEQYF
v_gene: TRBV3-1/TRBV3-2; abundance: NA; d_gene: NA; j_gene: TRBJ2-2; CDR3nt: TGTGCCAGCAGGCAGCAACAGGGAACCGGGGAGCTGTTTTTT; CDR3aa: CASRQQQGTGELFF
v_gene: TRBV9; abundance: NA; d_gene: TRBD1; j_gene: TRBJ1-2; CDR3nt: TGTGCCAGCAGCGTGGGGACAGCCCTGAACTATGGCTACACCTTC; CDR3aa: CASSVGTALNYGYTF
v_gene: TRBV3-1/TRBV3-2; abundance: NA; d_gene: TRBD2; j_gene: TRBJ2-3; CDR3nt: TGTGCCAGCTTACTAGCGGACTACACAGATACGCAGTATTTT; CDR3aa: CASLLADYTDTQYF
v_gene: TRBV19; abundance: few; d_gene: TRBD1; j_gene: TRBJ1-1; CDR3nt: TGTGCCAGTAGCAGGGGACAGGGGGTCCCTGAAGCTTTCTTT; CDR3aa: CASSRGQGVPEAFF
v_gene: TRBV3-1/TRBV3-2; abundance: NA; d_gene: TRBD1; j_gene: TRBJ1-4; CDR3nt: TGTGCCAGCAGCCAAGAACAGGGGGAAAAACTGTTTTTT; CDR3aa: CASSQEQGEKLFF
v_gene: TRBV15; abundance: NA; d_gene: TRBD2; j_gene: TRBJ2-7; CDR3nt: TGTGCCACCAGCAGAGTACTAGCGGGAGTCGAGCAGTACTTC; CDR3aa: CATSRVLAGVEQYF
v_gene: TRBV27; abundance: NA; d_gene: TRBD2; j_gene: TRBJ2-1; CDR3nt: TGTGCCAGCAGTGTACCACCGGGACTAGCAGGATCCTTTTCAAACAATGAGCAGTTCTTC; CDR3aa: CASSVPPGLAGSFSNNEQFF
v_gene: TRBV4-1; abundance: once; d_gene: NA; j_gene: TRBJ1-5; CDR3nt: TGCGCCAGCAGCCAAGATTCCCAGAGCAATCAGCCCCAGCATTTT; CDR3aa: CASSQDSQSNQPQHF
v_gene: TRBV6-5; abundance: NA; d_gene: NA; j_gene: TRBJ1-2; CDR3nt: TGTGCCAGCATCAAGCGGGGTGGCGGCTACACCTTC; CDR3aa: CASIKRGGGYTF
v_gene: TRBV2; abundance: few; d_gene: NA; j_gene: TRBJ2-3; CDR3nt: TGTGCCAGCAGTGAAGGGAGCCGTACGCAGTATTTT; CDR3aa: CASSEGSRTQYF
v_gene: TRBV6-1; abundance: NA; d_gene: TRBD2; j_gene: TRBJ2-1; CDR3nt: TGTGCCAGCAGTTTACTAGCGGGAGACTACAATGAGCAGTTCTTC; CDR3aa: CASSLLAGDYNEQFF
v_gene: TRBV28; abundance: NA; d_gene: NA; j_gene: TRBJ1-1; CDR3nt: TGTGCCAGCAGTCTACAACAGGTCAACTATGAAGCTTTCTTT; CDR3aa: CASSLQQVNYEAFF
v_gene: TRBV7-9; abundance: NA; d_gene: TRBD2; j_gene: TRBJ2-7; CDR3nt: TGTGCCAGCAGCTTAGTTGGCGGGAGGAGCTCCTACGAGCAGTACTTC; CDR3aa: CASSLVGGRSSYEQYF
v_gene: TRBV5-1; abundance: NA; d_gene: NA; j_gene: TRBJ2-3; CDR3nt: TGCGCCAGTAGGATCGGGAGCACAGATACGCAGTATTTT; CDR3aa: CASRIGSTDTQYF
v_gene: TRBV18; abundance: NA; d_gene: NA; j_gene: TRBJ1-1; CDR3nt: TGTGCCAGCTCACCAACACAGGGGAACACTGAAGCTTTCTTT; CDR3aa: CASSPTQGNTEAFF
v_gene: TRBV27; abundance: NA; d_gene: TRBD1; j_gene: TRBJ1-4; CDR3nt: TGTGCCAGCAGTCTCGGGACAGGGGGTTCTAATGAAAAACTGTTTTTT; CDR3aa: CASSLGTGGSNEKLFF
v_gene: TRBV21-1; abundance: NA; d_gene: NA; j_gene: TRBJ2-1; CDR3nt: TGTGCCAGCAGCAAAGCGTTGCCTAGCGGGAGTGTCAGCTCCTACAATGAGCAGTTCTTC; CDR3aa: CASSKALPSGSVSSYNEQFF
v_gene: TRBV6-1; abundance: few; d_gene: TRBD1; j_gene: TRBJ1-5; CDR3nt: TGTGCCAGCAGTGAATTTCCCTGGGACAGGGGCCAATATAGCAATCAGCCCCAGCATTTT; CDR3aa: CASSEFPWDRGQYSNQPQHF
v_gene: TRBV6-6; abundance: NA; d_gene: TRBD2; j_gene: TRBJ2-7; CDR3nt: TGTGCCAGCAAGCAAGCGGGAGCGAGGGAGCAGTACTTC; CDR3aa: CASKQAGAREQYF
v_gene: TRBV4-3; abundance: few; d_gene: TRBD2; j_gene: TRBJ2-7; CDR3nt: TGCGCCAGCAGCCAAGGGAGGCGGGAGTGGGGCGAGCAGTACTTC; CDR3aa: CASSQGRREWGEQYF
v_gene: TRBV9; abundance: NA; d_gene: NA; j_gene: TRBJ1-5; CDR3nt: TGTGCCAGCAGCGTAGCGGTGGGGGGGAGTCAGCCCCAGCATTTT; CDR3aa: CASSVAVGGSQPQHF
v_gene: TRBV7-9; abundance: few; d_gene: NA; j_gene: TRBJ2-1; CDR3nt: TGTGCCAGCAGCTCGAGAGGCGGGACAGCCAACAATGAGCAGTTCTTC; CDR3aa: CASSSRGGTANNEQFF
v_gene: TRBV30; abundance: NA; d_gene: TRBD1; j_gene: TRBJ1-2; CDR3nt: TGTGCCTGGCGCACCAGGACAGGGGACGGCTACACCTTC; CDR3aa: CAWRTRTGDGYTF
v_gene: TRBV11-2; abundance: few; d_gene: NA; j_gene: TRBJ2-2; CDR3nt: TGTGCCAGCAGGCTACTAGGAAGCGCCGGGGAGCTGTTTTTT; CDR3aa: CASRLLGSAGELFF
v_gene: TRBV4-1; abundance: NA; d_gene: TRBD2; j_gene: TRBJ2-2; CDR3nt: TGCGCCAGCAGCCTGCGACTAGCGGGATACCGGAACACCGGGGAGCTGTTTTTT; CDR3aa: CASSLRLAGYRNTGELFF